These T cell receptor beta chains were read from a single sample in a study of STAT3 mutations in large granular lymphocyte leukemia. Data came from immunoSEQ multiplex PCR; TCRdb stores just in-frame clones and leaves some out. Altogether around 13,000 clones are present, about 92% being singletons, with the ten largest covering 33%. Material for sequencing was peripheral blood mononuclear cells. The receptors shown here come from a man in his forties with T-cell large granular lymphocyte leukemia. Some clones in this sample may be carry-over from other donors' samples. Each CDR3 is given without its conserved first and last residue. The order of the fields is V gene, J gene, CDR3 protein.

V: TRBV5-1
J: TRBJ2-6
CDR3: ASRMDSGANVLT

V: TRBV7-2
J: TRBJ2-5
CDR3: ASSFPGVMGETQY

V: TRBV4-3
J: TRBJ2-3
CDR3: ASSQSGTDTQY

V: TRBV7-2
J: TRBJ2-3
CDR3: ASSASTGRSTDTQY

V: TRBV7-2
J: TRBJ1-1
CDR3: ASKRGGTEAF

V: TRBV5-4
J: TRBJ2-1
CDR3: ASSPTLYNEQF

V: TRBV7-2
J: TRBJ1-3
CDR3: ASSEGTGGTGNTIY

V: TRBV7-9
J: TRBJ1-1
CDR3: ASNAETLEAF

V: TRBV9
J: TRBJ1-4
CDR3: ASSGPGQGNEKLF

V: TRBV5-1
J: TRBJ1-1
CDR3: ASSFTRPTSNTEAF

V: TRBV27
J: TRBJ2-7
CDR3: ASSLLSAGAGREQY

V: TRBV6-5
J: TRBJ2-7
CDR3: ASSYRRTHEQY

V: TRBV5-8
J: TRBJ1-2
CDR3: ASSLDGRDSYGYT

V: TRBV4-2
J: TRBJ2-3
CDR3: ASSHGRMGTDTQY

V: TRBV11-1
J: TRBJ2-3
CDR3: ASSLAGRTDTQY

V: TRBV7-2
J: TRBJ2-3
CDR3: ASSPLGGSRSTDTQY

V: TRBV5-1
J: TRBJ1-2
CDR3: ASRPPGQGVANYGYT

V: TRBV18
J: TRBJ2-2
CDR3: ASSPRIGDPNTGELF

V: TRBV27
J: TRBJ1-1
CDR3: ASSPRDYTEAF

V: TRBV6-1
J: TRBJ1-2
CDR3: ASSRQGGDGYT

V: TRBV7-8
J: TRBJ2-6
CDR3: ASSWEGWTSGANVLT

V: TRBV7-9
J: TRBJ1-1
CDR3: ASSTAGGNTEAF

V: TRBV5-1
J: TRBJ1-1
CDR3: ASSLGQGAGTEAF